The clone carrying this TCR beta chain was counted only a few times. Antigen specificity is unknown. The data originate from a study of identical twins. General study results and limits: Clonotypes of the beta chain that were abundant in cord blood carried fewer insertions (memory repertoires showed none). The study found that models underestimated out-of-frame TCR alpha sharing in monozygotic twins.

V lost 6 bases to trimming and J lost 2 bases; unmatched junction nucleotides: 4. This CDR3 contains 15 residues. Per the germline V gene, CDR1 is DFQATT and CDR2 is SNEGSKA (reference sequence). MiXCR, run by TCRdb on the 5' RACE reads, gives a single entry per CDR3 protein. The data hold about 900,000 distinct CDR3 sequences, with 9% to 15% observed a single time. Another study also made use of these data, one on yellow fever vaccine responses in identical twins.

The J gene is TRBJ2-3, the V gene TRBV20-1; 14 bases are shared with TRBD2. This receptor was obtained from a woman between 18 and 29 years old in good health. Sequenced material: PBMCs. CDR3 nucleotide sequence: TGCAGTGCCAGGACTAGCGGGGGGTACACAGATACGCAGTATTTT. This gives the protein CSARTSGGYTDTQYF.